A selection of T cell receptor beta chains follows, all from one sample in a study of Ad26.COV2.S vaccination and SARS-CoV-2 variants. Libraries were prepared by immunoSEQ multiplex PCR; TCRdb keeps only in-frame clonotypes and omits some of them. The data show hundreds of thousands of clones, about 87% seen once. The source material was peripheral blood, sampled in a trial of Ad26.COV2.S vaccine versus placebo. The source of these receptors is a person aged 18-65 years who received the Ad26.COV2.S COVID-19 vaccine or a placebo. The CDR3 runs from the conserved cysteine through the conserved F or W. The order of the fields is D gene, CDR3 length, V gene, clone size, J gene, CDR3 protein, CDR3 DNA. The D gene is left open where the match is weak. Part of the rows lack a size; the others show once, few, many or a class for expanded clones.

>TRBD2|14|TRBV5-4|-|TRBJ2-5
CASSPGTNQETQYF
TGTGCCAGCAGCCCGGGGACTAACCAAGAGACCCAGTACTTC
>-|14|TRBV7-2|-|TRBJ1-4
CASSFVHKGEKLFF
TGTGCCAGCAGCTTTGTCCACAAGGGTGAAAAACTGTTTTTT
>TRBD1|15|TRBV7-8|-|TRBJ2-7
CASSSRGQGAYEQYF
TGTGCCAGCAGCTCCCGGGGACAGGGGGCCTACGAGCAGTACTTC
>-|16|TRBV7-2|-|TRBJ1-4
CASSLRVQGSNEKLFF
TGTGCCAGCAGCTTAAGAGTTCAGGGCAGTAATGAAAAACTGTTTTTT
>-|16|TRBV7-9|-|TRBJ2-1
CASSPNTRDKVDEQFF
TGTGCCAGCAGCCCGAACACGCGGGACAAGGTTGATGAGCAGTTCTTC
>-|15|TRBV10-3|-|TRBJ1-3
CAIAETGSSGNTIYF
TGTGCCATCGCCGAGACAGGATCCTCTGGAAACACCATATATTTT
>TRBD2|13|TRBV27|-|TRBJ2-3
CASVAGGTDTQYF
TGTGCCTCCGTCGCGGGGGGCACAGATACGCAGTATTTT
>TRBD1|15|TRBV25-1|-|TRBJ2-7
CASSEMTGAIYEQYF
TGTGCCAGCAGTGAGATGACAGGGGCAATTTACGAGCAGTACTTC
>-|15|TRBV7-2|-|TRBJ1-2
CASSLGAGVAYGYTF
TGTGCCAGCAGCTTAGGGGCAGGGGTTGCCTATGGCTACACCTTC
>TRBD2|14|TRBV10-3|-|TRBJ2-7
CAISEPTSVYEQYF
TGTGCCATCAGTGAGCCCACTAGCGTCTACGAGCAGTACTTC
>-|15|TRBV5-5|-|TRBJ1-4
CASRHRTATNEKLFF
TGTGCCAGCAGACACAGAACCGCAACTAATGAAAAACTGTTTTTT
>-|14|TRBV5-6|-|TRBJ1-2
CASSLGGYRHGYTF
TGTGCCAGCAGCTTGGGAGGGTACAGGCATGGCTACACCTTC
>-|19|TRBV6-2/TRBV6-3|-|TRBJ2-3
CASSSRGGQTPTRTDTQYF
TGTGCCAGCAGTTCACGTGGGGGGCAGACCCCAACCCGGACAGATACGCAGTATTTT
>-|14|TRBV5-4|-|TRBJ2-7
CASSPGTSFYEQYF
TGTGCCAGCAGCCCTGGGACAAGTTTCTACGAGCAGTACTTC
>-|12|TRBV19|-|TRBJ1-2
CASSIAGAGYTF
TGTGCCAGTAGTATAGCGGGGGCTGGCTACACCTTC
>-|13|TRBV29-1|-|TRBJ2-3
CSVVLAGTDTQYF
TGCAGCGTGGTTCTAGCAGGCACAGATACGCAGTATTTT
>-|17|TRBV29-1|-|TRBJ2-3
CSVEGPLTGLNTDTQYF
TGCAGCGTTGAAGGGCCATTAACAGGGTTAAACACAGATACGCAGTATTTT
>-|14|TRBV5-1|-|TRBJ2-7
CASSLSGTPYEQYF
TGCGCCAGCAGCTTATCCGGGACACCCTACGAGCAGTACTTC
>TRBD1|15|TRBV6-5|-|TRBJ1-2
CASSPPGQGGYGYTF
TGTGCCAGCAGTCCCCCTGGACAGGGGGGCTATGGCTACACCTTC
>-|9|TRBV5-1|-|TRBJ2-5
CASSLPQYF
TGCGCCAGCAGTTTGCCCCAGTACTTC
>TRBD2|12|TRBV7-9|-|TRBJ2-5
CASSLAEETQYF
TGTGCCAGCAGCCTAGCGGAGGAGACCCAGTACTTC
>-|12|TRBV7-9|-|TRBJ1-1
CASSVGATEAFF
TGTGCCAGCAGCGTGGGGGCTACGGAAGCTTTCTTT
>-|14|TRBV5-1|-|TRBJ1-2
CASSPRDFNYGYTF
TGCGCCAGCAGCCCCCGGGACTTTAACTATGGCTACACCTTC
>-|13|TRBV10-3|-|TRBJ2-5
CAISELSAETQYF
TGTGCCATCAGTGAGTTGAGCGCAGAGACCCAGTACTTC
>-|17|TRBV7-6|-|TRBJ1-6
CASSLAARGNYNSPLHF
TGTGCCAGCAGCTTAGCCGCGAGGGGGAACTATAATTCACCCCTCCACTTT
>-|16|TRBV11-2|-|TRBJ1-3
CASSLGGFLSGNTIYF
TGTGCCAGCAGCTTAGGTGGCTTCCTCTCTGGAAACACCATATATTTT
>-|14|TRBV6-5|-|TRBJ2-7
CASSPYRATYEQYF
TGTGCCAGCAGTCCCTACAGGGCCACCTACGAGCAGTACTTC
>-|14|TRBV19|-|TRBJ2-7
CASSVGLRGYEQYF
TGTGCCAGTAGTGTCGGTTTGAGGGGCTACGAGCAGTACTTC
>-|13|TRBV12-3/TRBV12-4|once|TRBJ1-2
CASTLTGRGGYTF
TGTGCCAGCACTCTCACAGGGAGGGGTGGCTACACCTTC
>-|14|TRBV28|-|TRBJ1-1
CASSSGGSWAEAFF
TGTGCCAGCAGTTCGGGGGGGAGTTGGGCTGAAGCTTTCTTT
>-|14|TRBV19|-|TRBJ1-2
CASSRGPENYGYTF
TGTGCCAGTAGTAGGGGACCTGAGAACTATGGCTACACCTTC
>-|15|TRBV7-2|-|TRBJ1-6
CASSFFAGYNSPLHF
TGTGCCAGCAGCTTCTTCGCAGGTTACAATTCACCCCTCCACTTT
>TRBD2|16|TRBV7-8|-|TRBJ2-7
CASSFPKFSGGVEQYF
TGTGCCAGCAGCTTCCCTAAATTTAGCGGGGGGGTCGAGCAGTACTTC
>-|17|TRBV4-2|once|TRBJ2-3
CASSQGMQGPPTDTQYF
TGTGCCAGCAGCCAAGGGATGCAGGGACCACCCACAGATACGCAGTATTTT
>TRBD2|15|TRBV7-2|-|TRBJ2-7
CASSLGSGTSSEQYF
TGTGCCAGCAGCTTAGGTTCCGGGACTAGCTCCGAGCAGTACTTC
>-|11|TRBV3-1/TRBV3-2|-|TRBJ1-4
CASSLQEKLFF
TGTGCCAGCAGCCTCCAGGAAAAACTGTTTTTT
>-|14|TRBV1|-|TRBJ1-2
CTSSPFRPSYGYTF
TGCACCAGCAGCCCCTTTAGACCTTCCTATGGCTACACCTTC
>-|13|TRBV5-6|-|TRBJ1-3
CASSRDTLNTIYF
TGTGCCAGCAGCCGAGACACCCTAAACACCATATATTTT
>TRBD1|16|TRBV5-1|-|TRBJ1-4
CASSSKTGGSNEKLFF
TGCGCCAGCAGCTCTAAGACAGGGGGCTCTAATGAAAAACTGTTTTTT
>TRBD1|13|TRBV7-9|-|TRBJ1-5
CASGQGGNQPQHF
TGTGCCAGCGGACAGGGGGGCAATCAGCCCCAGCATTTT
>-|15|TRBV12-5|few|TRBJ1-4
CASASGVGRDEKLFF
TGTGCTAGTGCTTCAGGGGTGGGGAGGGATGAAAAACTGTTTTTT
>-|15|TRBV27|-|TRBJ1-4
CASRGGWAANEKLFF
TGTGCCAGCAGGGGGGGGTGGGCAGCAAACGAAAAACTGTTTTTT
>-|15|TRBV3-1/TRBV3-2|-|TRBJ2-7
CASSQVRGYSYEQYF
TGTGCCAGCAGCCAAGTGAGGGGGTACTCCTACGAGCAGTACTTC
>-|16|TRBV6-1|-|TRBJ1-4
CASSEFHGLTNEKLFF
TGTGCCAGCAGTGAATTTCACGGATTAACTAATGAAAAACTGTTTTTT
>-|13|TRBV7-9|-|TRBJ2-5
CASSFTVQETQYF
TGTGCCAGCAGCTTTACAGTCCAAGAGACCCAGTACTTC
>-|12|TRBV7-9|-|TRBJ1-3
CASSRGANTIYF
TGTGCCAGCAGCCGAGGGGCAAACACCATATATTTT
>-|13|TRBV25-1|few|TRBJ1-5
CASSWGNNQPQHF
TGTGCCAGCAGTTGGGGCAACAATCAGCCCCAGCATTTT
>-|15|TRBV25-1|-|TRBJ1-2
CASRGPMGRNYGYTF
TGTGCCAGCAGGGGCCCGATGGGAAGGAACTATGGCTACACCTTC
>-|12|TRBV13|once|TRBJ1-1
CASSLGGLQAFF
TGTGCCAGCAGCTTAGGAGGGTTACAAGCTTTCTTT
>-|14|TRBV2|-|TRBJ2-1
CASSEVESYNEQFF
TGTGCCAGCAGTGAGGTCGAGTCCTACAATGAGCAGTTCTTC